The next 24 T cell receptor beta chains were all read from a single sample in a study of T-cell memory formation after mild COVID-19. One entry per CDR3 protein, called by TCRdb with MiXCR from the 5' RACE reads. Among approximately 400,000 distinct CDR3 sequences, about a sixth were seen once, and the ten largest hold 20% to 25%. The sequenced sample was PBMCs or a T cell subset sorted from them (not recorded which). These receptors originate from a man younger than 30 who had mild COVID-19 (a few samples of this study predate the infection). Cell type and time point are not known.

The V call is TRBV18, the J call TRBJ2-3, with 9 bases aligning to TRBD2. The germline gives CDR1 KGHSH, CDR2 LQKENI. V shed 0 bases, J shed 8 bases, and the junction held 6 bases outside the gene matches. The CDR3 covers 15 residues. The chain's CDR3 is CASSPPSGGLSTQYF. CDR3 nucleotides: TGTGCCAGCTCACCACCAAGCGGGGGGTTATCTACGCAGTATTTT.

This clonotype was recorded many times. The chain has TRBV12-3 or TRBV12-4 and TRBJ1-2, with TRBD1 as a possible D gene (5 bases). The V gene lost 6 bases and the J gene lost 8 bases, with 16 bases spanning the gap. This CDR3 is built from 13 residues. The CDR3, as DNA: TGTGCCAGCAGCTATACCTCAGGGATGGGCTACACCTTC. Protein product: CASSYTSGMGYTF.

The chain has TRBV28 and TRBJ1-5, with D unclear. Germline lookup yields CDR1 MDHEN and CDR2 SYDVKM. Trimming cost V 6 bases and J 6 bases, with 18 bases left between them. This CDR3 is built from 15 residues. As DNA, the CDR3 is TGTGCCAGCAGGACGAGGCGGAGGGAAATTCAGCCCCAGCATTTT. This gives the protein CASRTRRREIQPQHF.

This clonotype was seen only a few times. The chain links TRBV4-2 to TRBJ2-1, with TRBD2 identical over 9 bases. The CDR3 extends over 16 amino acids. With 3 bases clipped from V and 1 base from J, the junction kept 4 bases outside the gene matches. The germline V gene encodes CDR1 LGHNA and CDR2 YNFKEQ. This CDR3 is CASSQETSGSYNEQFF. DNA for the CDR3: TGTGCCAGCAGCCAGGAGACTAGCGGTTCCTACAATGAGCAGTTCTTC.

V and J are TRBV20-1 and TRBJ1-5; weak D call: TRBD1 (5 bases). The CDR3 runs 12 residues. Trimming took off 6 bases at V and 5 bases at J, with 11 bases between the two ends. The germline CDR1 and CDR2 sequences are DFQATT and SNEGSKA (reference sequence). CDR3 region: CSAIAGDQPQHF. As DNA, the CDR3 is TGCAGTGCAATCGCGGGGGATCAGCCCCAGCATTTT.

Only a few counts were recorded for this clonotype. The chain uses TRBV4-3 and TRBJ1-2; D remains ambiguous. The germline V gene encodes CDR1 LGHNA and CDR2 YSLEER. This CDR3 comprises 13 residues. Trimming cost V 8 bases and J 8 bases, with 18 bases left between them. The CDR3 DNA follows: TGCGCCAGCTCTGTCTACGGGGTCCGGGGCTACACCTTC. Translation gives CASSVYGVRGYTF.

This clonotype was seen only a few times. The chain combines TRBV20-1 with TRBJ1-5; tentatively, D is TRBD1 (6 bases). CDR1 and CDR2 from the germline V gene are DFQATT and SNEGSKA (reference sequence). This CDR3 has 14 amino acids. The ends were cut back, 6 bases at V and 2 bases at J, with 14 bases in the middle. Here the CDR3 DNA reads TGCAGTGCCGAGGGGGGCGCGGGCAATCAGCCCCAGCATTTT. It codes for CSAEGGAGNQPQHF.

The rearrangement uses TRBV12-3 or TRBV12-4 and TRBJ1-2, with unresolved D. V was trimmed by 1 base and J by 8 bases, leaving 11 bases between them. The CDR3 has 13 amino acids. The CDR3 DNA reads TGTGCCAGCAGTTTAGGAAGGGTTTGGGGCTACACCTTC. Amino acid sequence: CASSLGRVWGYTF.

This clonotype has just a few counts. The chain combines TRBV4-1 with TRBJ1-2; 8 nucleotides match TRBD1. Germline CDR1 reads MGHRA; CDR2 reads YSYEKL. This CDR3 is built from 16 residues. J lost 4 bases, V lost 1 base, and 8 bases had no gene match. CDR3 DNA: TGCGCCAGCAGCCAAGTCGGACAGGGATGGAGCTATGGCTACACCTTC. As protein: CASSQVGQGWSYGYTF.

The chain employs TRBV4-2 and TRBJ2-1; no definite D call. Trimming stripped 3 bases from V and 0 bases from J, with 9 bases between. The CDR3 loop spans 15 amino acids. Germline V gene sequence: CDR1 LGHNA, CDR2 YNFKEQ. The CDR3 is CASSQGAYSYNEQFF. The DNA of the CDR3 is TGTGCCAGCAGCCAGGGCGCCTACTCCTACAATGAGCAGTTCTTC.

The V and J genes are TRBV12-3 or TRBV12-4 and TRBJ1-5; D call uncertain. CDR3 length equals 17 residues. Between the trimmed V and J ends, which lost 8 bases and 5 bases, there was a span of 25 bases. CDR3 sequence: CASHALSRAGVYQPQHF. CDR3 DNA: TGTGCCAGCCACGCGCTGAGCCGCGCTGGAGTGTATCAGCCCCAGCATTTT.

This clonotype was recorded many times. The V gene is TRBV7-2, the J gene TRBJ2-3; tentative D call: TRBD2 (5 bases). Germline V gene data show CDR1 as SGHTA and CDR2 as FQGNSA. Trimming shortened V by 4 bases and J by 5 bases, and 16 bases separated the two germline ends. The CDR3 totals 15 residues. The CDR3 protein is CASSSSGRWGDTQYF. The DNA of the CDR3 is TGTGCCAGCAGCTCCAGCGGACGGTGGGGAGATACGCAGTATTTT. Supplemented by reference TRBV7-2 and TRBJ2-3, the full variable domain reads GAGVSQSPSNKVTEKGKDVELRCDPISGHTALYWYRQSLGQGLEFLIYFQGNSAPDKSGLPSDRFSAERTGGSVSTLTIQRTQQEDSAVYLCASSSSGRWGDTQYFGPGTRLTVL.

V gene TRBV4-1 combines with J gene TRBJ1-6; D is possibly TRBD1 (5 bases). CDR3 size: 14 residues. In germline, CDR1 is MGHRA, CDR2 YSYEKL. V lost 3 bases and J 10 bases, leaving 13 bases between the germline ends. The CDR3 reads CASSHPGWSSPLHF. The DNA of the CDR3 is TGCGCCAGCAGCCACCCAGGGTGGAGCTCACCCCTCCACTTT.

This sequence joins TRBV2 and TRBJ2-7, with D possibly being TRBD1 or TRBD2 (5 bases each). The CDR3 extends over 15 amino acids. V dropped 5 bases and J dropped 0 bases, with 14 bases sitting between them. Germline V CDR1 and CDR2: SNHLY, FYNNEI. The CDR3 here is CASSMGRIISYEQYF. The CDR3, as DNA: TGTGCCAGCAGTATGGGACGTATAATCTCCTACGAGCAGTACTTC. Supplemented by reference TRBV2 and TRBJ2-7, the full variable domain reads EPEVTQTPSHQVTQMGQEVILRCVPISNHLYFYWYRQILGQKVEFLVSFYNNEISEKSEIFDDQFSVERPDGSNFTLKIRSTKLEDSAMYFCASSMGRIISYEQYFGPGTRLTVT.

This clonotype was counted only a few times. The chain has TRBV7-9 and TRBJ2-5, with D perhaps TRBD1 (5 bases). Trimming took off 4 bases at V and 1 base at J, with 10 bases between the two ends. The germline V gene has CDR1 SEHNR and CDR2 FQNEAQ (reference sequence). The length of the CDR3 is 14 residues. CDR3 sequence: CASSYPTAQETQYF. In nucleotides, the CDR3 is TGTGCCAGCAGCTACCCGACAGCCCAAGAGACCCAGTACTTC.

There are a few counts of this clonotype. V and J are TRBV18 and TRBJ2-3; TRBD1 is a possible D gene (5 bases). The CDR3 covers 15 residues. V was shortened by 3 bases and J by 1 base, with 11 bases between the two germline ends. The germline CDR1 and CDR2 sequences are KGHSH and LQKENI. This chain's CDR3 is CASSPGKGGTDTQYF. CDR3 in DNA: TGTGCCAGCTCACCCGGCAAAGGGGGCACAGATACGCAGTATTTT.

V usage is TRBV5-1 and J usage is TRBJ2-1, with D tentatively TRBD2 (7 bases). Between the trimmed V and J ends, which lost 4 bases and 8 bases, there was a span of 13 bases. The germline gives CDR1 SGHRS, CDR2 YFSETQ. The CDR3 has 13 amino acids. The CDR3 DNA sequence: TGCGCCAGCAGCGACGGGGGGCAGGATGAGCAGTTCTTC. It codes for CASSDGGQDEQFF.

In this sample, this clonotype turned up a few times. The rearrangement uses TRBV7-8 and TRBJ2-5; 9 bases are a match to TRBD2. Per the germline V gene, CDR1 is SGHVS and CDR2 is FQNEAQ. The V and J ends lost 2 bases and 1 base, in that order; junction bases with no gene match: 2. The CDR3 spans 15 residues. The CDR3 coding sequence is TGTGCCAGCAGCTTAAGCGGGGGGACCCAAGAGACCCAGTACTTC. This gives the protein CASSLSGGTQETQYF.

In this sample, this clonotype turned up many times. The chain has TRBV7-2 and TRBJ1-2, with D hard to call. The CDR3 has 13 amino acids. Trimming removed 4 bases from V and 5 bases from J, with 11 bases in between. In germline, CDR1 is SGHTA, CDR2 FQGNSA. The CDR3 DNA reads TGTGCCAGCAGCTCCGCAGGCGGGTATGGCTACACCTTC. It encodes CASSSAGGYGYTF.

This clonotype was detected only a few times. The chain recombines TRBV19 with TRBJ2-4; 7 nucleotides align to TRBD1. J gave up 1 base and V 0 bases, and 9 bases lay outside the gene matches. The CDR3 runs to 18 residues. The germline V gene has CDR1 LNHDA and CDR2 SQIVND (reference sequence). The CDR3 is CASSIDLWARGAKNIQYF. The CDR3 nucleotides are TGTGCCAGTAGTATAGATCTATGGGCCAGGGGGGCCAAAAACATTCAGTACTTC.

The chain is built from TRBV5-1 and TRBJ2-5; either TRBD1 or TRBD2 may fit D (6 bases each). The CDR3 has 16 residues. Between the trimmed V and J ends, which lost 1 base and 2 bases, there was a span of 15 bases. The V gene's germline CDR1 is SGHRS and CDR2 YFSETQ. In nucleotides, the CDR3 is TGCGCCAGCAGCTTGCGCCGGGGGCGCTATCAAGAGACCCAGTACTTC. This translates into CASSLRRGRYQETQYF.

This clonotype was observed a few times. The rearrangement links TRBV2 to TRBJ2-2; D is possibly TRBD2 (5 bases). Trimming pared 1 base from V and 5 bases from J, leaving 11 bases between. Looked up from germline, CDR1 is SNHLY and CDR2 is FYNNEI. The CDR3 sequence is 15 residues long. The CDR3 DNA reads TGTGCCAGCAGTGAAGGGGGAGCGTGGACCGGGGAGCTGTTTTTT. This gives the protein CASSEGGAWTGELFF.

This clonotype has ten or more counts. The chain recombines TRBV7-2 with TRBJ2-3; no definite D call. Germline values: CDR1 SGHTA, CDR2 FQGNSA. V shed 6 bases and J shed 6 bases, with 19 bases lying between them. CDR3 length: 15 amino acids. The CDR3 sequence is CASSGAGHTMDTQYF. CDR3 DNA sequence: TGTGCCAGCAGTGGAGCCGGGCACACGATGGATACGCAGTATTTT.

As DNA, the CDR3 is TGTGCCAGCTCACCGGACGGGGGCGATGGCTACACCTTC. Translation gives CASSPDGGDGYTF. This chain uses TRBV18 with TRBJ1-2, with D perhaps TRBD1 (6 bases). The ends were cut back, 3 bases at V and 6 bases at J, with 11 bases in the middle. The germline gives CDR1 KGHSH, CDR2 LQKENI. The CDR3 is made up of 13 amino acids.